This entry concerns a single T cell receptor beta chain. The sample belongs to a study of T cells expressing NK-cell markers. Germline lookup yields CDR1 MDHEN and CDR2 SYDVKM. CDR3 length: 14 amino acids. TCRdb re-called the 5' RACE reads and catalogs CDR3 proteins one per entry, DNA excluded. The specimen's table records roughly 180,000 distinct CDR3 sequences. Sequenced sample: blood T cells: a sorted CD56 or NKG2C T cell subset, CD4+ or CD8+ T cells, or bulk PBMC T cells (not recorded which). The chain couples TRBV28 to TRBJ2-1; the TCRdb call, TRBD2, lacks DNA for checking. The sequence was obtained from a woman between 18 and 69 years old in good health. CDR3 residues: CASSLVPSGNEQFF.